The table lists the clone carrying this T cell receptor (beta chain) with a count of one. Its target is not known. The data originate from a study of OX40 agonist ivuxolimab in advanced cancers. Overall study results and limits: The study observed clonal expansion of CD4+ and CD8+ blood T cells by week 6 at 0.1 to 3.0 mg/kg. Near-lowest levels of clonal expansion characterized partial responders at 0.1-3.0 mg/kg. Averaging showed that CD8+ T cells had more expanded clones than CD4+ did.

Sampled blood was obtained at baseline, cycle 4 day 1, and cycle 7 day 1. Per germline, CDR1 MNHEY and CDR2 SMNVEV (reference sequence). This CDR3 contains 15 residues. Trimming cost V 4 bases and J 6 bases, with 18 bases left between them. Generated by immunoSEQ multiplex PCR, the TCRdb table keeps only in-frame clones and is missing some. Of about 13,000 clones in the sample, under 70% are singletons; the top ten hold approximately 27%. This receptor was taken from an adult with an advanced solid tumor such as melanoma, head and neck, liver or kidney cancer. The chain has TRBV27 and TRBJ1-1, with D maybe TRBD1 (6 bases). Source: CD4+ or CD8+ T cells sorted from blood, taken in a trial of the OX40 agonist ivuxolimab. The CDR3 protein is CASSWTAGGEAEAFF. The CDR3 bases are TGTGCCAGCAGTTGGACCGCGGGGGGCGAGGCTGAAGCTTTCTTT.